The rows below give T cell receptor beta chains drawn from one sample of a study of shared clonotypes between healthy human individuals. The assay was immunoSEQ multiplex PCR, and TCRdb's table has in-frame clones only and misses some. The sample lists about 1.1 million clones; 75% to 85% were seen once. Sample: memory CD4+ T cells from PBMCs. These receptors were taken from a man aged 18 to 30 in good health. Some clones in this sample may be carry-over from other donors' samples. Each CDR3 is given with its conserved first and last residue. Each record gives: CDR3 DNA, CDR3 protein, clone size, CDR3 length, J gene, V gene, D gene. A D gene is named only where the DNA matches it firmly. Not all rows give a size; the values are once, few, many and, for expanded clones, a class.

TGTGCCAGCAGCTCACTACAGAGACTCTCGCATGGCTACACCTTC	CASSSLQRLSHGYTF	-	15	TRBJ1-2	TRBV5-6	-
TGTGCCAGCAGCTTGTCGGCAGCCCCATTGTTTTTT	CASSLSAAPLFF	-	12	TRBJ1-4	TRBV5-8	-
TGTGCCAGCAGCCTCAGACAGGGAGCAGATACGCAGTATTTT	CASSLRQGADTQYF	few	14	TRBJ2-3	TRBV11-3	TRBD1
TGTGCCAGCAGTGAAGCGGGGGGTGCGGTCACTGAAGCTTTCTTT	CASSEAGGAVTEAFF	-	15	TRBJ1-1	TRBV6-1	-
TGTGCCAGCAGCTCCCTACCGGGTCTAGCGGGAGGGCCCTACGAGCAGTACTTC	CASSSLPGLAGGPYEQYF	many	18	TRBJ2-7	TRBV11-2	TRBD2
TGTGCCAGCAGCTTAGTAACTGGCGAGCAGTACTTC	CASSLVTGEQYF	few	12	TRBJ2-7	TRBV7-2	-
TGTGCCATCAGTGAGTCCTCTAGGCCGGGGAACTATGGCTACACCTTC	CAISESSRPGNYGYTF	-	16	TRBJ1-2	TRBV10-3	-
TGTGCCAGCAGCCATACCCGCCTAGCGGGAGGTAATGAGCAGTTCTTC	CASSHTRLAGGNEQFF	-	16	TRBJ2-1	TRBV5-6	TRBD2
TGTGCCAGCAGCTTATTCGCGGGTAACACTGAAGCTTTCTTT	CASSLFAGNTEAFF	-	14	TRBJ1-1	TRBV7-9	-
TGTGCCAGTAGTATGGCCAGTAGCACAGATACGCAGTATTTT	CASSMASSTDTQYF	-	14	TRBJ2-3	TRBV19	-
TGTGCCAGCGCTAGGCCGGGCACCGGGGAGCTGTTTTTT	CASARPGTGELFF	-	13	TRBJ2-2	TRBV6-5	-
TGTGCCAGAAGCGGAGGGCCGGCGAACATTCAGTACTTC	CARSGGPANIQYF	-	13	TRBJ2-4	TRBV5-3	-
TGTGCCAGTTCGACGGGGGCTACATCCTCCTACGAGCAGTACTTC	CASSTGATSSYEQYF	-	15	TRBJ2-7	TRBV19	-
TGTGCCAGCAGCACCCAGCGGACAGATACGCAGTATTTT	CASSTQRTDTQYF	-	13	TRBJ2-3	TRBV7-3	-
TGTGCCAGCAGTTCCACCGGGACAGGGTCAGCCTACACCTTC	CASSSTGTGSAYTF	-	14	TRBJ1-2	TRBV2	TRBD1
TGTGCCAGCTCACCAGCGGGAGGGGACAATGAGCAGTTCTTC	CASSPAGGDNEQFF	-	14	TRBJ2-1	TRBV18	TRBD2
TGTGCCAGCAGCTTAGGCGCAGGGGGCGCTCCCAGTGAAGCTTTCTTT	CASSLGAGGAPSEAFF	-	16	TRBJ1-1	TRBV7-9	TRBD1
TGTGCCAGCAGCTTAGGCCTCGGCGAGGGGACCTACGAGCAGTACTTC	CASSLGLGEGTYEQYF	-	16	TRBJ2-7	TRBV13	-
TGTGCCAGCAGCGCTCGGTGGGGACAGCAAAGCTCTGGGGCCAACGTCCTGACTTTC	CASSARWGQQSSGANVLTF	once	19	TRBJ2-6	TRBV9	TRBD1
TGTGCCAGCAGCCACCTAGCGGGAGGGCCGATTGAGCAGTTCTTC	CASSHLAGGPIEQFF	-	15	TRBJ2-1	TRBV13	TRBD2
TGTGCCAGCAGCTACTACAACTCCGCCATCAATGAGCAGTTCTTC	CASSYYNSAINEQFF	-	15	TRBJ2-1	TRBV6-5	-
TGTGCCAGCAGCTTCGAGGGGGCGAAGAGGTGGAGGGGCACTCAGCCCCAGCATTTT	CASSFEGAKRWRGTQPQHF	-	19	TRBJ1-5	TRBV9	TRBD1
TGTGCCAGCAGTTACTCGAACCGGGAGGGGACGGGTGGCTACACCTTC	CASSYSNREGTGGYTF	-	16	TRBJ1-2	TRBV6-6	-
TGTGCCAGCACCGTGGGGTCGGGGACAGATACGCAGTATTTT	CASTVGSGTDTQYF	-	14	TRBJ2-3	TRBV6-1	-
TGCAGTGGCTCATGGATGGGTACGCAGTATTTT	CSGSWMGTQYF	-	11	TRBJ2-3	TRBV20-1	-
TGTGCCAGCAGTCTGGACAGGGTGACTGAAGCTTTCTTT	CASSLDRVTEAFF	few	13	TRBJ1-1	TRBV2	TRBD1
TGTGCCAGCAGAATCACTAGCGGCCAAGAGACCCAGTACTTC	CASRITSGQETQYF	-	14	TRBJ2-5	TRBV2	TRBD2
TGTGCCATCAGCAACATAAGCTCTTTAGCCAAAAACATTCAGTACTTC	CAISNISSLAKNIQYF	-	16	TRBJ2-4	TRBV10-3	-
TGCGCCAGCAGCCAACCCGGGACGGTAAACAATGAGCAGTTCTTC	CASSQPGTVNNEQFF	-	15	TRBJ2-1	TRBV4-3	-
TGTGCCAGCAGCGTAGACAGGGGCGAGCAGTACTTC	CASSVDRGEQYF	-	12	TRBJ2-7	TRBV9	TRBD1
TGTGCCAGCAGCTTTTGGGGGGGACAGACCCAAGAGACCCAGTACTTC	CASSFWGGQTQETQYF	-	16	TRBJ2-5	TRBV5-6	-
TGTGCCAGCAGTTGGGGATCAAGGGTTGGCTATGGCTACACCTTC	CASSWGSRVGYGYTF	once	15	TRBJ1-2	TRBV28	-
TGTGCCAGCAGCTTAGTTCAAGGGTTTGAGCAGTTCTTC	CASSLVQGFEQFF	-	13	TRBJ2-1	TRBV11-2	-
TGTGCCAGCGTAACCTGGGGGGGGGAGATTAACACTGAAGCTTTCTTT	CASVTWGGEINTEAFF	-	16	TRBJ1-1	TRBV28	-
TGTGCCAGCAGTGAAGGGTCCCCATTGGCTAACTATGGCTACACCTTC	CASSEGSPLANYGYTF	few	16	TRBJ1-2	TRBV2	-
TGTGCCAGCACCGTTCAGGGGGCCGGGGAGCTGTTTTTT	CASTVQGAGELFF	-	13	TRBJ2-2	TRBV27	TRBD1
TGTGCCAGCAGTGAAGTCGGGGTGAGAATCGGGGAGCTGTTTTTT	CASSEVGVRIGELFF	-	15	TRBJ2-2	TRBV6-1	-
TGTGCCAGTAGTATAGCTGGTAGCGGGTGGTACGGCGGGGAGCTGTTTTTT	CASSIAGSGWYGGELFF	-	17	TRBJ2-2	TRBV19	TRBD2
TGTGCCACTAACTCGGGTTCGGGTGGCTACACCTTC	CATNSGSGGYTF	-	12	TRBJ1-2	TRBV10-3	-
TGTGCCAGCAGCCGGACAAGCGGAAACTATGGCTACACCTTC	CASSRTSGNYGYTF	-	14	TRBJ1-2	TRBV6-1	-
TGTGCCAGCAGCGGGAGGATGGTCGGGAATGAGCAGTTCTTC	CASSGRMVGNEQFF	-	14	TRBJ2-1	TRBV11-2	-
TGTGCCAGCAGTCCGAACCTAGCGGGAGAACTGTACGAGCAGTACTTC	CASSPNLAGELYEQYF	-	16	TRBJ2-7	TRBV11-2	TRBD2
TGTGCCAGCAGCTATATCTCGATGAACACTGAAGCTTTCTTT	CASSYISMNTEAFF	few	14	TRBJ1-1	TRBV9	-
TGTGCCAGTAGTTCCCAAGCCGGGACAGGGTATGGCTACACCTTC	CASSSQAGTGYGYTF	-	15	TRBJ1-2	TRBV19	TRBD1
TGTGCCAGCAGTGTAAAAACGACAACTAATGAAAAACTGTTTTTT	CASSVKTTTNEKLFF	-	15	TRBJ1-4	TRBV2	-
TGTGCCAGCAGTGATAAGGACTATGGCTACACCTTC	CASSDKDYGYTF	-	12	TRBJ1-2	TRBV6-1	-
TGCGCCAGCAGCTTAGAGACTGGGGAAAAACTGTTTTTT	CASSLETGEKLFF	-	13	TRBJ1-4	TRBV5-1	-
TGTGCCAGCAGTCAGACAGGGTGGAGCACTGAAGCTTTCTTT	CASSQTGWSTEAFF	once	14	TRBJ1-1	TRBV28	TRBD1
TGTGCCAGCAGCGGTCCCCTCGGCAATGGGCAGTTCTTC	CASSGPLGNGQFF	-	13	TRBJ2-1	TRBV2	-
TGTGCCAGCACCCGACAGGGGGCCAACTACGAGCAGTACTTC	CASTRQGANYEQYF	-	14	TRBJ2-7	TRBV6-1	TRBD1
TGTGCCAGCAGTCCGGGACACAGCTATGGCTACACCTTC	CASSPGHSYGYTF	-	13	TRBJ1-2	TRBV2	-
TGTGCAAGCTCCGGGAGCCAGCGGAACCCCTACGAGCAGTACTTC	CASSGSQRNPYEQYF	once	15	TRBJ2-7	TRBV12-2	-
TGTGCCACAAAAGGCTTTTGGGAAGGGGACTATGGCTACACCTTC	CATKGFWEGDYGYTF	-	15	TRBJ1-2	TRBV5-6	-
TGTGCCAGCAGCTTAGCGGGACGGGCCTACGAGCAGTACTTC	CASSLAGRAYEQYF	-	14	TRBJ2-7	TRBV7-2	-
TGTGCCAGCAGCTTCGCTAGCGGGAGGCCCGGGGAGCTGTTTTTT	CASSFASGRPGELFF	once	15	TRBJ2-2	TRBV7-2	TRBD2
TGTGCCATCAGTGACCCTAGCGGAGGGAGCTCCTACGAGCAGTACTTC	CAISDPSGGSSYEQYF	-	16	TRBJ2-7	TRBV10-3	TRBD2
TGTGCCAGTAGTGATCCCAGAGGCAACTCTGGAAACACCATATATTTT	CASSDPRGNSGNTIYF	-	16	TRBJ1-3	TRBV19	-